The T cell receptor beta chain under discussion was sequenced for a study of blood T cell repertoires in COVID-19. This clone has just one count. V was cut by 0 bases and J by 0 bases, with 15 bases left in between. The CDR3 is 18 residues long. Germline lookup yields CDR1 ENHRY and CDR2 SYGVKD. Some clones are missing from TCRdb's copy, which holds only in-frame ones; the method was immunoSEQ multiplex PCR. The data show about 24,000 clones, with about 89% seen just once and about 5% held by the top ten. The TCR was taken from a middle-aged man with active COVID-19. This chain joins TRBV10-3 and TRBJ1-5, with D possibly TRBD1 on 6 matching bases. The sequencing input was peripheral blood. The CDR3: CAISESSGVPNSNQPQHF. The CDR3 nucleotides read TGTGCCATCAGTGAGTCTTCAGGGGTTCCTAATAGCAATCAGCCCCAGCATTTT.